What follows is one T cell receptor beta chain and its context. These data originate in a study of blood T cell repertoires in COVID-19. The overall study: Both acute and convalescent COVID-19 samples were obtained from the United States, Italy and Spain. T cells, B-cell-depleted T cells, or PBMCs supplied cDNA or gDNA.

CDR3 length: 17 amino acids. Germline CDR1 reads LGHDT; CDR2 reads YNNKEL (reference sequence). The V gene end was trimmed by 0 bases and the J gene end by 8 bases; junction bases not matched to a gene: 12. Seattle-derived patients entered the study during active infection and were followed longitudinally. Original analysis: Amplified reference gene primers provided the basis for estimating nucleated cell counts. Sequencing was performed with immunoSEQ multiplex PCR; in TCRdb, only in-frame clones are kept and a portion is missing. That table supplies the V and J calls and clone size; D and trimming were determined from the DNA. The sample includes approximately 150,000 clones, 85% to 90% of them seen just once.

The sample was peripheral blood. The genes are TRBV3-1 (or the pseudogene TRBV3-2) and TRBJ1-2; TRBD1 aligns across 10 bases. The clonotype was recovered from a man younger than 35 with COVID-19, enrolled during active disease. The chain's CDR3 is CASSQETGGLILPGYTF. The CDR3 DNA reads as TGTGCCAGCAGCCAAGAGACAGGGGGCCTCATCCTGCCCGGCTACACCTTC.